Presented here are 28 T cell receptor beta chains from one specimen sequenced in a study of cytomegalovirus exposure and HLA in healthy donors. Primers included in the PCR were 60 Vbeta and 13 Jbeta primers. Produced via immunoSEQ multiplex PCR; TCRdb's table is partial and in-frame only. The data contain some 170,000 clones, approximately 80% of them seen just once; the ten biggest clones take up about 7.7%. Sequences were obtained from PBMCs. The receptors shown here come from a woman in her twenties or thirties in good health and CMV-seropositive.

This clone came up a few times. V usage is TRBV7-9 and J usage is TRBJ1-1; TRBD1 matches at 7 bases. Trimming at V came to 6 bases and at J to 4 bases, leaving 5 bases not matched to a gene. Germline assignment: CDR1 SEHNR and CDR2 FQNEAQ (reference sequence). The CDR3 runs to 13 residues. The CDR3 spells CASSPTGATEAFF. CDR3 DNA: TGTGCCAGCAGTCCTACAGGGGCCACTGAAGCTTTCTTT.

V is TRBV19 and J is TRBJ1-2, with TRBD1 matching 8 bases. The CDR3 has 13 residues. The V segment lost 7 bases and the J segment 4 bases; nucleotides outside the gene matches: 5. CDR1 LNHDA and CDR2 SQIVND come from the germline V gene (reference sequence). Here the CDR3 DNA reads TGTGCCAGTACCCCCGGACAGGGCTATGGCTACACCTTC. Residues: CASTPGQGYGYTF.

V is TRBV2 and J is TRBJ2-5; D not resolved. Looked up from germline, CDR1 is SNHLY and CDR2 is FYNNEI. This CDR3 has 10 residues. With 8 bases removed from V and 1 base from J, the gap between germline ends came to 2 bases. CDR3 bases: TGTGCCAGCCGCCAAGAGACCCAGTACTTC. As protein: CASRQETQYF. Together with reference TRBV2 and TRBJ2-5, the CDR3 gives the full variable domain: EPEVTQTPSHQVTQMGQEVILRCVPISNHLYFYWYRQILGQKVEFLVSFYNNEISEKSEIFDDQFSVERPDGSNFTLKIRSTKLEDSAMYFCASRQETQYFGPGTRLLVL.

The chain combines TRBV11-2 with TRBJ1-1; 9 bases fit TRBD1. Trimming at V came to 7 bases and at J to 10 bases, leaving 10 bases not matched to a gene. Germline CDR1 SGHAT, CDR2 FQNNGV. CDR3 length equals 13 residues. This CDR3 reads CASTPGTGKVAFF. The CDR3 nucleotides are TGTGCCAGCACTCCCGGGACAGGGAAGGTAGCTTTCTTT.

The rearrangement links TRBV4-1 to TRBJ2-5, with TRBD2 identical over 9 bases. The CDR3 contains 15 residues. Germline V gene sequence: CDR1 MGHRA, CDR2 YSYEKL. V was clipped by 3 bases and J by 5 bases; unmatched bases: 7. DNA of the CDR3: TGCGCCAGCAGCCAGTCCGGGACTAGCTTCGAGACCCAGTACTTC. Its translation is CASSQSGTSFETQYF.

This clone has just a few counts. J is TRBJ2-3 and V is TRBV4-3, with 9 bases that match TRBD2. Germline loops: CDR1 LGHNA, CDR2 YSLEER. This CDR3 has 17 residues. Losses at the gene ends were 1 base for V and 2 bases for J; bases not matched to a gene: 7. The CDR3 region has the DNA TGCGCCAGCAGCCAAGTTAAAGCGGGGGGACCCACAGATACGCAGTATTTT. This encodes CASSQVKAGGPTDTQYF.

This chain joins TRBV7-2 and TRBJ1-2, with 8 bases lining up with TRBD1. J gave up 0 bases and V 5 bases, and 8 bases lay outside the gene matches. The CDR3 length is 16 residues. CDR1 and CDR2 (germline): SGHTA, FQGNSA. In nucleotides, the CDR3 is TGTGCCAGCAGCCATGGACAGGGACCGTCTAACTATGGCTACACCTTC. Translated: CASSHGQGPSNYGYTF.

The genes are TRBV5-1 and TRBJ2-7; the D gene is possibly TRBD2 (6 bases). V dropped 4 bases and J dropped 4 bases, with 12 bases sitting between them. CDR3 length: 13 amino acids. Germline CDR1 reads SGHRS; CDR2 reads YFSETQ. In DNA, the CDR3 is TGCGCCAGCAGCCAGGGAGGTGGGTACGAGCAGTACTTC. Translated: CASSQGGGYEQYF.

The chain is built from TRBV19 and TRBJ2-7, with a possible D match to TRBD1 (5 bases). Germline loops: CDR1 LNHDA, CDR2 SQIVND (reference sequence). The CDR3 covers 12 residues. V gave up 4 bases and J gave up 5 bases, with 9 bases separating them. The CDR3 spells CASSTYRNEQYF. The CDR3, as DNA: TGTGCCAGTAGTACCTACAGGAACGAGCAGTACTTC.

J is TRBJ2-7 and V is TRBV5-4, with 8 positions matching TRBD1. CDR3 length equals 15 residues. Trimming removed 4 bases from V and 4 bases from J; junction bases left unmatched: 10. Germline lookup yields CDR1 SGHNT and CDR2 YYREEE (reference sequence). In DNA, the CDR3 is TGTGCCAGCAGCCCTCCGGGACAGGTTCCTTACGAGCAGTACTTC. Amino acids: CASSPPGQVPYEQYF.

The chain joins TRBV27 to TRBJ1-2; TRBD1 agrees at 8 bases. Germline V CDR1 and CDR2: MNHEY, SMNVEV (reference sequence). There are 16 residues in the CDR3. With 3 bases clipped from V and 6 bases from J, the junction kept 12 bases outside the gene matches. CDR3 amino acids: CASSFGDDRGRNGYTF. CDR3 nucleotide sequence: TGTGCCAGCAGTTTTGGGGACGACAGGGGACGTAATGGCTACACCTTC.

The rearrangement joins TRBV6-5 to TRBJ1-6; D ambiguous. Looked up from germline, CDR1 is MNHEY and CDR2 is SVGAGI. The CDR3 extends over 12 amino acids. Trimming left V 2 bases short and J 10 bases short, with 6 bases between. This CDR3 reads CASSYPESPLHF. The CDR3 DNA reads TGTGCCAGCAGTTACCCGGAGTCACCCCTCCACTTT.

This sequence joins TRBV2 and TRBJ2-2; 10 nucleotides match TRBD1. V gave up 6 bases and J gave up 5 bases; unmatched junction bases: 6. The CDR3 has 15 residues. From germline, CDR1 is SNHLY and CDR2 FYNNEI. This CDR3 is CASSWDRGSTGELFF. In nucleotides, the CDR3 is TGTGCCAGCAGCTGGGACAGGGGCTCAACCGGGGAGCTGTTTTTT.

This chain links TRBV4-3 with TRBJ2-3; 7 bases fit TRBD1. The germline gives CDR1 LGHNA, CDR2 YSLEER. CDR3 length: 17 residues. Trimming cost V 0 bases and J 1 base; bases outside gene matches: 7. CDR3 residues: CASSQDGPGGRTDTQYF. The CDR3 DNA is TGCGCCAGCAGCCAAGATGGCCCAGGGGGTCGCACAGATACGCAGTATTTT.

This chain links TRBV5-1 with TRBJ2-7, with 7 bases that match TRBD2. The CDR3 has 14 amino acids. Per the germline V gene, CDR1 is SGHRS and CDR2 is YFSETQ. V lost 8 bases, J lost 5 bases, and 13 bases stayed unmatched. DNA of the CDR3: TGCGCCAGGGGGGGGGAACGGCTTCCCGACGAGCAGTACTTC. Protein product: CARGGERLPDEQYF.

J is TRBJ2-2 and V is TRBV6-5; a weak D match, TRBD2 (5 bases). V gave up 5 bases and J gave up 5 bases, with 6 bases separating them. The CDR3 is made up of 12 amino acids. Germline V gene data show CDR1 as MNHEY and CDR2 as SVGAGI. The CDR3 protein is CASSRGTGELFF. DNA for the CDR3: TGTGCCAGCAGTAGAGGGACCGGGGAGCTGTTTTTT.

The V gene is TRBV5-4, the J gene TRBJ1-1; 10 bases map to TRBD1. The V gene's germline CDR1 is SGHNT and CDR2 YYREEE (reference sequence). This CDR3 has 15 amino acids. With 4 bases clipped from V and 1 base from J, the junction kept 4 bases outside the gene matches. The CDR3 is CASSPRTGGNTEAFF. The CDR3 nucleotides are TGTGCCAGCAGCCCGAGGACAGGGGGGAACACTGAAGCTTTCTTT.

J is TRBJ1-2 and V is TRBV18; a weak D match, TRBD1 (5 bases). V gave up 0 bases and J gave up 8 bases, with 13 bases separating them. From germline, CDR1 is KGHSH and CDR2 LQKENI. The CDR3 is made up of 14 amino acids. The CDR3 reads CASSPPDTRPGYTF. The CDR3, as DNA: TGTGCCAGCTCACCACCGGACACCCGGCCGGGCTACACCTTC.

As regards this clone: Compared with germline, one end of the junction differs, possibly owing to a read error. The rearrangement uses TRBV7-3 and TRBJ2-1; TRBD2 aligns across 10 bases. Germline CDR1 and CDR2: SGHTA and FQGTGA. CDR3 length equals 15 residues. The CDR3: CASSLTSGVYNEQFF. The CDR3, as DNA: TGTGCCAGCAGCCTAACTAGCGGGGTTTACAATGAGCAGTTCTTC. The whole variable domain, filled in from reference TRBV7-3 and TRBJ2-1, reads GAGVSQTPSNKVTEKGKYVELRCDPISGHTALYWYRQSLGQGPEFLIYFQGTGAADDSGLPNDRFFAVRPEGSVSTLKIQRTERGDSAVYLCASSLTSGVYNEQFFGPGTRLTVL.

The chain carries TRBV28 and TRBJ1-5; TRBD1 might be the D (6 bases). The V end lost 5 bases, the J end lost 6 bases, and 17 bases lay between the germline ends. The CDR3 loop spans 15 amino acids. In germline, CDR1 is MDHEN, CDR2 SYDVKM. The CDR3 coding sequence is TGTGCCAGCAGTCCCCCCGGGGGGCAAGGTCAGCCCCAGCATTTT. Its translation: CASSPPGGQGQPQHF.

This clone was recorded only once. This chain connects TRBV30 to TRBJ1-3; D is undetermined. V lost 3 bases, J lost 0 bases, and 12 bases lay in between. The length of the CDR3 is 15 residues. Per the germline V gene, CDR1 is GTSNPN and CDR2 is SVGIG (reference sequence). CDR3 residues: CAWSLLTVSGNTIYF. CDR3 bases: TGTGCCTGGAGCCTTTTAACGGTCTCTGGAAACACCATATATTTT.

The J gene is TRBJ1-5, the V gene TRBV9, with D perhaps matching TRBD1 (5 bases). The CDR3 contains 16 residues. Germline values: CDR1 SGDLS, CDR2 YYNGEE. V lost 3 bases, J lost 1 base, and 14 bases lay in between. CDR3 sequence: CASSEGGTGSNQPQHF. CDR3 coding DNA: TGTGCCAGCAGCGAGGGAGGTACAGGAAGCAATCAGCCCCAGCATTTT.

The chain recombines TRBV4-3 with TRBJ1-5; 9 positions match TRBD1. V was pared by 5 bases and J by 10 bases, with 15 bases of the junction left unmatched. The CDR3 length is 16 residues. Per the germline V gene, CDR1 is LGHNA and CDR2 is YSLEER. The CDR3 sequence: CASSKAWTGADRPQHF. Here the CDR3 DNA reads TGCGCCAGCAGCAAGGCTTGGACAGGGGCTGATCGACCCCAGCATTTT.

This rearrangement joins TRBV9 to TRBJ2-1, with D possibly matching TRBD1 (5 bases). CDR1 and CDR2 (germline): SGDLS, YYNGEE. V was cut by 1 base and J by 10 bases, with 18 bases left in between. The CDR3 is 15 amino acids. CDR3: CASSVSWGPSEEQFF. CDR3 DNA: TGTGCCAGCAGCGTATCGTGGGGCCCGAGCGAGGAGCAGTTCTTC.

This clone came up a few times. The chain recombines TRBV7-2 with TRBJ2-1; TRBD1 matches 8 bases. Germline V CDR1 and CDR2: SGHTA, FQGNSA. Trimming cost V 5 bases and J 7 bases; bases outside gene matches: 10. CDR3 length: 15 amino acids. The CDR3 sequence: CASSPGQGRTNEQFF. CDR3 sequence (DNA): TGTGCCAGCAGCCCTGGACAGGGAAGGACGAATGAGCAGTTCTTC.

The chain is built from TRBV6-5 and TRBJ1-1; D not certain. V lost 2 bases, J lost 3 bases, and 16 bases lay in between. CDR3 length: 16 residues. The germline gives CDR1 MNHEY, CDR2 SVGAGI. The CDR3 DNA sequence: TGTGCCAGCAGTTACGGATTCTCTTTCGGGGACACTGAAGCTTTCTTT. It yields the protein CASSYGFSFGDTEAFF.

This clone was seen just once. The chain carries TRBV5-6 and TRBJ2-2; D is unresolved. V was cut by 4 bases and J by 4 bases, with 8 bases left in between. Per germline, CDR1 SGHDT and CDR2 YYEEEE. CDR3 size: 13 residues. The CDR3 loop is CASSGLATGELFF. The CDR3 DNA reads TGTGCCAGCAGCGGGCTGGCCACCGGGGAGCTGTTTTTT.

This clone occurred a few times. The chain links TRBV19 to TRBJ1-2; the match to TRBD1 covers 9 bases. CDR1 and CDR2 (germline): LNHDA, SQIVND (reference sequence). Trimming removed 6 bases from V and 5 bases from J; junction bases left unmatched: 7. This CDR3 comprises 14 residues. CDR3 residues: CASSDRGDLYGYTF. CDR3 DNA: TGTGCCAGTAGCGACAGGGGGGACCTTTATGGCTACACCTTC.